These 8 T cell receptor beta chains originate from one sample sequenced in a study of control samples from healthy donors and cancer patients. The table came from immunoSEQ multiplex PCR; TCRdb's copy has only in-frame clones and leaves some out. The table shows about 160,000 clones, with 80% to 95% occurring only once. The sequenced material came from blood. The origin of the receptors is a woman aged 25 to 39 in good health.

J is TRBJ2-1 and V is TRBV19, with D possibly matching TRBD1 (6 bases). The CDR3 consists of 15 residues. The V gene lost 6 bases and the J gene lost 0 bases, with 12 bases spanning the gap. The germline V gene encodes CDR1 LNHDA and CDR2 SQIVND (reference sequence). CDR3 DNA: TGTGCCAGTAGCGTCTCAGGGGACTCCTACAATGAGCAGTTCTTC. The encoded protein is CASSVSGDSYNEQFF.

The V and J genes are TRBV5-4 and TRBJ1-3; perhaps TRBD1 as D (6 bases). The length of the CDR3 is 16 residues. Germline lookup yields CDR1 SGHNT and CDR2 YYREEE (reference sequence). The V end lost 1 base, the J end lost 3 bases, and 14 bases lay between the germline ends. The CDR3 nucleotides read TGTGCCAGCAGCTTGTCAGGGGATCTAATTGGAAACACCATATATTTT. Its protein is CASSLSGDLIGNTIYF.

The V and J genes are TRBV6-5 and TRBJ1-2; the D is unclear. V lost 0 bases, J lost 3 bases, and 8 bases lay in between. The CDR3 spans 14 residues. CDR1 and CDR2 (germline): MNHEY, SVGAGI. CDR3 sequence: CASSYSTGDYGYTF. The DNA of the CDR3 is TGTGCCAGCAGTTACTCCACCGGGGACTATGGCTACACCTTC.

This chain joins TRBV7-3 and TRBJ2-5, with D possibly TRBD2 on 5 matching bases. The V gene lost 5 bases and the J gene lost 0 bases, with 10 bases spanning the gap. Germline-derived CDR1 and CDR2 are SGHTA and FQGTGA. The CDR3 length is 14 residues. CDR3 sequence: CASSKSGNQETQYF. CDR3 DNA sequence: TGTGCCAGCAGCAAAAGCGGTAACCAAGAGACCCAGTACTTC.

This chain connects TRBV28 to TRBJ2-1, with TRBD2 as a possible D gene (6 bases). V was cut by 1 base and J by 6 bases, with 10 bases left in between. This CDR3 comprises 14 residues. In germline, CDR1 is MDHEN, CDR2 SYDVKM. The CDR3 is CASSLSGGVNEQFF. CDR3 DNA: TGTGCCAGCAGTTTATCCGGAGGGGTCAATGAGCAGTTCTTC.

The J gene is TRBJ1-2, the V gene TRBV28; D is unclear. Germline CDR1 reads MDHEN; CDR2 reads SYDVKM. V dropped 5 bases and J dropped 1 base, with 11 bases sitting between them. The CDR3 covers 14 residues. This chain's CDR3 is CASSIGLGNYGYTF. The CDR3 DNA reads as TGTGCCAGCAGTATAGGACTGGGTAACTATGGCTACACCTTC.

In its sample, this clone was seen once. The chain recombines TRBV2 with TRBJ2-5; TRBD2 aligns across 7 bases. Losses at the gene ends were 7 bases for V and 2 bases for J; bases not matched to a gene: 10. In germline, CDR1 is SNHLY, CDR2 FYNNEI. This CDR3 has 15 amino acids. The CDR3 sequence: CASTPRGRGQETQYF. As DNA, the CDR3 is TGTGCCAGCACCCCCCGGGGGAGGGGTCAAGAGACCCAGTACTTC.

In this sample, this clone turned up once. For the CDR3, the DNA is TGTGCCAGCAGCGTAGGGGACAGGGGACGATATGGCTACACCTTC. It is translated as CASSVGDRGRYGYTF. The rearrangement links TRBV9 to TRBJ1-2, with TRBD1 matching over 10 bases. The CDR3 loop spans 15 amino acids. Trimming removed 0 bases from V and 5 bases from J; junction bases left unmatched: 4. CDR1 and CDR2 (germline): SGDLS, YYNGEE.